A selection of T cell receptor beta chains follows, all from one sample in a study of cytomegalovirus exposure and HLA in healthy donors. Here immunoSEQ multiplex PCR was the method, and the copy in TCRdb shows in-frame clones only, minus some. The profile covers around 150,000 clones, with 88% appearing a single time and 2.5% to 3% taken by the ten largest. What was sequenced was PBMCs. These receptor sequences come from a man aged 18 to 29 in good health and CMV-seronegative. Each CDR3 is given with its conserved first and last residue. Each record gives: V gene, J gene, CDR3 protein.

V: TRBV13
J: TRBJ2-5
CDR3: CASSLGLAKETQYF

V: TRBV5-1
J: TRBJ1-3
CDR3: CASSVTGDYSGNTIYF

V: TRBV23-1
J: TRBJ1-1
CDR3: CASSHRQDPEAFF

V: TRBV15
J: TRBJ1-1
CDR3: CATSRDRQMNTEAFF

V: TRBV28
J: TRBJ2-1
CDR3: CASRTGTSGYNEQFF

V: TRBV5-1
J: TRBJ2-1
CDR3: CASSPRDRGYNEQFF

V: TRBV9
J: TRBJ2-1
CDR3: CASSAPTSSTYNEQFF

V: TRBV10-2
J: TRBJ1-1
CDR3: CASSEKGTGAFF

V: TRBV5-1
J: TRBJ1-2
CDR3: CASSLWDTSYTF

V: TRBV18
J: TRBJ2-3
CDR3: CASSPLAGGVPTDTQYF

V: TRBV7-2
J: TRBJ1-6
CDR3: CASSLESREDSPLHF

V: TRBV28
J: TRBJ1-3
CDR3: CASSSTGLSGNTIYF

V: TRBV28
J: TRBJ1-2
CDR3: CASSLGLNYGYTF

V: TRBV4-3
J: TRBJ2-1
CDR3: CASSSQQGDEQFF

V: TRBV2
J: TRBJ1-1
CDR3: CASSQLGRKRDSPSGAFF

V: TRBV18
J: TRBJ2-5
CDR3: CASSLQEETQYF

V: TRBV5-1
J: TRBJ2-7
CDR3: CASSPGTGVGYF

V: TRBV29-1
J: TRBJ2-2
CDR3: CSGGTGGAGELFF

V: TRBV5-1
J: TRBJ1-6
CDR3: CASSLGWAGNSPLHF

V: TRBV4-1
J: TRBJ2-1
CDR3: CASSQDTSGRARYNEQFF

V: TRBV5-1
J: TRBJ2-3
CDR3: CASIKVAGESDTQYF

V: TRBV27
J: TRBJ2-1
CDR3: CASSLRLNSYNEQFF

V: TRBV10-1
J: TRBJ2-7
CDR3: CASRSYYPISSGRPTYEQYF

V: TRBV9
J: TRBJ1-1
CDR3: CASSPRTGGIPEAFF

V: TRBV5-1
J: TRBJ2-2
CDR3: CASSPTGTGVGELFF

V: TRBV4-3
J: TRBJ1-2
CDR3: CASSQDPPNQVRYGYTF

V: TRBV27
J: TRBJ1-1
CDR3: CASSLSPTGTGEAFF

V: TRBV19
J: TRBJ2-5
CDR3: CASSFRTDQETQYF

V: TRBV28
J: TRBJ1-2
CDR3: CASSFADRAYGYTF

V: TRBV7-9
J: TRBJ1-5
CDR3: CASSLALASNQPQHF

V: TRBV18
J: TRBJ1-5
CDR3: CASSPLRLDNGNQPQHF

V: TRBV7-2
J: TRBJ2-1
CDR3: CASSWIAGEQFF

V: TRBV6-5
J: TRBJ1-1
CDR3: CASRGFEEGEAFF

V: TRBV4-2
J: TRBJ1-3
CDR3: CASSGGQDSGNTIYF

V: TRBV7-9
J: TRBJ1-5
CDR3: CASSAGTGNIPQHF

V: TRBV27
J: TRBJ2-1
CDR3: CASSLSGGYEQFF

V: TRBV28
J: TRBJ1-2
CDR3: CASSFFVRQTGNNGYTF

V: TRBV5-4
J: TRBJ1-3
CDR3: CASSLGRGGSGNTIYF

V: TRBV6-5
J: TRBJ1-1
CDR3: CASMPFGRGLEAFF

V: TRBV7-9
J: TRBJ1-4
CDR3: CAIINEKLFF

V: TRBV6-5
J: TRBJ1-1
CDR3: CASRLQGSETEAFF

V: TRBV5-1
J: TRBJ1-3
CDR3: CASSLTIQDRAEGNTIYF

V: TRBV4-1
J: TRBJ1-2
CDR3: CASSRGQAALNYGYTF

V: TRBV20-1
J: TRBJ2-5
CDR3: CSARQGGTQYF

V: TRBV4-1
J: TRBJ1-4
CDR3: CASSQEGGAANEKLFF

V: TRBV28
J: TRBJ2-5
CDR3: CASSLLVLSGRYQETQYF

V: TRBV28
J: TRBJ2-6
CDR3: CASTQAGTGANVLTF

V: TRBV28
J: TRBJ1-4
CDR3: CASSLLSTNEKLFF

V: TRBV6-5
J: TRBJ2-1
CDR3: CASSPPTSWNEQFF

V: TRBV7-2
J: TRBJ2-7
CDR3: CASSLDRGGNQYEQYF

V: TRBV11-2
J: TRBJ1-5
CDR3: CASSLGTGYNQPQHF

V: TRBV18
J: TRBJ2-7
CDR3: CASSPPPGQVRYEQYF

V: TRBV28
J: TRBJ1-6
CDR3: CASSGPGLDNSPLHF

V: TRBV5-1
J: TRBJ2-5
CDR3: CASSLGLAGGFSETQYF

V: TRBV21-1
J: TRBJ2-6
CDR3: CASVYRRGPGANVLTF